One sample yielded the 5 T cell receptor beta chains listed below, sequenced in a study of Graves' ophthalmopathy and Graves' hyperthyroidism. Researchers took RNA transcripts and amplified TCR beta CDR3 regions from them. A first-round RT-PCR used HTBI primers, followed by a second-round multiplex PCR. TCRdb recomputed calls from the multiplex PCR reads with MiXCR, one row per CDR3 protein. This sample carries roughly 600,000 distinct CDR3 sequences, about 40% of them seen once, and the ten largest clones take roughly 4%. The material sequenced was peripheral blood or thyroid tissue (not recorded which). These receptors all come from an adult man with Graves' hyperthyroidism.

This chain links TRBV12-3 or TRBV12-4 with TRBJ1-2, with a weak D call TRBD1 (5 bases). The CDR3 is made up of 13 amino acids. Trimming stripped 6 bases from V and 5 bases from J, with 13 bases between. The CDR3 sequence: CASRLNRGYGYTF. Written as DNA, the CDR3 is TGTGCCAGCAGGTTAAACCGGGGGTATGGCTACACCTTC.

CDR3 in DNA: TGTGCCAGCAGCTTACGGTCGGACAGTTCACCCCTCCACTTT. As protein: CASSLRSDSSPLHF. The V and J genes are TRBV7-3 and TRBJ1-6, with a possible D match to TRBD1 (6 bases). There are 14 residues in the CDR3. Germline V lookup: CDR1 SGHTA, CDR2 FQGTGA. The germline V and J ends were trimmed by 2 bases and 9 bases, with 11 bases remaining between them.

V usage is TRBV2 and J usage is TRBJ2-7, with 12 bases identical to TRBD2. V shed 5 bases and J 5 bases; nucleotides not matched to a gene: 16. Germline CDR1 and CDR2: SNHLY and FYNNEI. The CDR3 spans 18 residues. CDR3 DNA sequence: TGTGCCAGCAGTTCGAGACTAGCGGGAGAAGTCACTCGTCACGAGCAGTACTTC. It translates to CASSSRLAGEVTRHEQYF.

This clonotype was seen only a few times. V gene TRBV12-5 combines with J gene TRBJ2-7; TRBD2 is a possible D gene (5 bases). The V gene's germline CDR1 is LGHNT and CDR2 FRNRAP. CDR3 length equals 12 residues. V lost 6 bases, J lost 9 bases, and 15 bases lay in between. In DNA, the CDR3 is TGTGCTAGTGGCCTGAACCGCCGGGGGCAGTACTTC. Protein: CASGLNRRGQYF.

The J gene is TRBJ2-6, the V gene TRBV2; D gene uncertain. Germline V gene sequence: CDR1 SNHLY, CDR2 FYNNEI. Trimming removed 4 bases at V and 0 bases at J, with 7 bases between. The CDR3 covers 15 residues. The CDR3 bases are TGTGCCAGCAGTGCAAGGAGCTCTGGGGCCAACGTCCTGACTTTC. It is translated as CASSARSSGANVLTF.